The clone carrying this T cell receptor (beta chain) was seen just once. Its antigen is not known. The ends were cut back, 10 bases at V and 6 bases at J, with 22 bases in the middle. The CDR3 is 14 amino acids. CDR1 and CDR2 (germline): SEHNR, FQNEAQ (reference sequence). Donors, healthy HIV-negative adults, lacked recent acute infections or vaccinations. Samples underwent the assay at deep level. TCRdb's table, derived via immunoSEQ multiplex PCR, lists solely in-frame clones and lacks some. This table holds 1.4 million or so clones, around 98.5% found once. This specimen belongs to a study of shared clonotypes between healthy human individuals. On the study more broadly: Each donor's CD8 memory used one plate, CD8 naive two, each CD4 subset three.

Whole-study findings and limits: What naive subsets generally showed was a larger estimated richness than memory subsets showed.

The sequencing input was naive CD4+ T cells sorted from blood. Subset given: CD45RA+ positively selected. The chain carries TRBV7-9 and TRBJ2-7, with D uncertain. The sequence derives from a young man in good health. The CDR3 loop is CATQNPAGLGEQYF. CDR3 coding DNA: TGTGCCACTCAAAACCCCGCAGGCCTGGGCGAGCAGTACTTC.